This T cell receptor beta chain derives from a study of blood T cell repertoires in COVID-19. On the study more broadly: Whether acute or convalescent, the COVID-19 samples came from the United States, Italy and Spain. Sample material is recorded as cDNA or gDNA derived from T cells, B-cell-depleted T cells, or PBMCs.

V lost 2 bases, J lost 5 bases, and 9 bases lay in between. CDR1 and CDR2 (germline): MNHEY, SVGAGI. The CDR3 runs to 13 residues. Authors' processing steps: Quantification of nucleated cells was approximated via reference gene primer amplification. The method was immunoSEQ multiplex PCR; TCRdb's version includes in-frame clones alone and lacks a portion of them. The V and J calls and the clone size are those of that table, but D and trimming were determined from the DNA. Among 250,000 to 300,000 clones, around 88% were seen once, and the ten largest hold about 7%. The TCR was taken from a woman aged 25 to 39 who had recovered from COVID-19. The sample was peripheral blood. The gene calls are TRBV6-5 and TRBJ1-1, with D maybe TRBD1 (6 bases). CDR3 coding DNA: TGTGCCAGCAGTTACCCAGGGGAAACTGAAGCTTTCTTT. Translating gives CASSYPGETEAFF.